A single sample gave rise to the 22 T cell receptor beta chains below, sequenced in a study of prognosis after radiotherapy for stage I lung cancer. Amplification of the TCR beta CDR3 (from genomic DNA) was done by two-round multiplex PCR. Gene-specific primers for each TRBV and TRBJ gene drove first-round PCR. TCRdb redid the calling of the multiplex PCR reads with MiXCR, one entry per CDR3 protein. The data show 25,000 to 35,000 distinct CDR3 sequences, under 35% seen once. The source was PBMCs, collected before or after stereotactic body radiation therapy (not recorded which). The receptor source for this set is a donor over 45 with non-small cell lung cancer.

This clonotype was seen many times. The rearrangement links TRBV7-8 to TRBJ2-7; perhaps D is TRBD1 or TRBD2 (5 bases each). Germline CDR1 SGHVS, CDR2 FQNEAQ. The length of the CDR3 is 15 residues. V was shortened by 5 bases and J by 3 bases, with 17 bases between the two germline ends. CDR3 protein: CASSATRGRLYEQYF. The DNA for the CDR3 is TGTGCCAGCAGCGCTACCCGGGGCAGACTCTACGAGCAGTACTTC.

In this sample, this clonotype turned up once. The rearrangement joins TRBV28 to TRBJ2-3; 9 nucleotides align to TRBD1. Germline loops: CDR1 MDHEN, CDR2 SYDVKM. J was trimmed by 15 bases and V by 7 bases; bases with no gene match: 20. The CDR3 has 15 amino acids. CDR3 region: CASNVPGQGADTHYF. The CDR3 DNA is TGTGCCAGCAACGTACCGGGACAGGGAGCGGATACTCATTATTTT.

Many counts were recorded for this clonotype. The V call is TRBV5-1, the J call TRBJ2-2; either TRBD1 or TRBD2 may supply D (6 bases each). Trimming took off 4 bases at V and 4 bases at J, with 17 bases between the two ends. From germline, CDR1 is SGHRS and CDR2 YFSETQ. The CDR3 covers 16 residues. CDR3: CASSNLGGPGTGELFF. The DNA for the CDR3 is TGCGCCAGCAGCAACCTGGGGGGCCCCGGCACCGGGGAGCTGTTTTTT.

On this clonotype itself: An end of the junction differs from the germline gene, which may be a read error. The J gene is TRBJ2-7, the V gene TRBV6-1, with no clear D. Germline lookup yields CDR1 MNHNS and CDR2 SASEGT. The CDR3 spans 14 residues. The CDR3 DNA is TGTGCCATCAGCCCAACCCTGGCCTACTACGATCAGTACTTC. It encodes CAISPTLAYYDQYF.

This clonotype came up once. The V gene is TRBV12-3 or TRBV12-4, the J gene TRBJ2-3; TRBD2 matches at 15 bases. The CDR3 loop spans 20 amino acids. V shed 6 bases, J shed 1 base, and the junction held 14 bases outside the gene matches. The DNA of the CDR3 is TGTGCCAGCAGAACTACGGACGGACTAGCGGGAGGGGGTGGCACAGATACGCAGTATTTT. Its translation: CASRTTDGLAGGGGTDTQYF.

The sample holds many counts of this clonotype. The chain is built from TRBV7-2 and TRBJ2-3, with D unclear. V lost 4 bases and J lost 4, with 9 bases in between. The CDR3 runs 13 residues. Germline V lookup: CDR1 SGHTA, CDR2 FQGNSA. CDR3 protein: CASSSPLADTQYF. The CDR3 DNA is TGTGCCAGCAGCTCCCCCCTCGCAGATACGCAGTATTTT.

The table lists this clonotype with a count of one. The genes are TRBV5-1 and TRBJ2-1; TRBD2 aligns across 8 bases. The CDR3 spans 15 residues. The trim removed 4 bases at V and 6 bases at J, leaving 9 bases unmatched. Germline V gives CDR1 SGHRS, CDR2 YFSETQ. As DNA, the CDR3 is TGCGCCAGCAGCAGTCCCGGACTAGCTTCCAATGAGCAGTTCTTC. It translates to CASSSPGLASNEQFF.

In its sample, this clonotype was seen many times. The rearrangement links TRBV19 to TRBJ2-7, with D perhaps given as TRBD1 or TRBD2 (7 bases each). This CDR3 has 14 amino acids. Trimming pared 5 bases from V and 5 bases from J, leaving 16 bases between. CDR1 and CDR2 from the germline V gene are LNHDA and SQIVND (reference sequence). The CDR3 loop is CASSQGGTRNEQYF. The CDR3 DNA reads as TGTGCCAGTAGTCAGGGGGGGACTCGAAACGAGCAGTACTTC.

This clonotype occurred many times. The chain is built from TRBV28 and TRBJ2-4, with D perhaps given as TRBD1 or TRBD2 (5 bases each). The germline CDR1 and CDR2 sequences are MDHEN and SYDVKM. This CDR3 contains 15 residues. V was clipped by 5 bases and J by 1 base, with 12 bases between them. The CDR3 DNA reads as TGTGCCAGCAGTGTTACCGGGGCGGCCAAAAACATTCAGTACTTC. It translates to CASSVTGAAKNIQYF.

Worth noting for this clonotype: Compared with germline, one end of the junction differs, possibly owing to a read error. V gene TRBV5-1 combines with J gene TRBJ2-5; the D call may be TRBD1 or TRBD2 (5 bases each). This CDR3 has 14 amino acids. Germline CDR1 reads SGHRS; CDR2 reads YFSETQ. CDR3 protein: CASSRGSLEETKYF. CDR3 DNA: TGCGCCAGCAGTCGGGGCTCCTTAGAGGAGACCAAGTACTTC.

This clonotype was seen at least ten times. This chain links TRBV20-1 with TRBJ1-5, with a weak D call TRBD1 (5 bases). The CDR3 consists of 15 residues. Germline CDR1 is DFQATT and CDR2 is SNEGSKA (reference sequence). V dropped 5 bases and J dropped 1 base, with 15 bases sitting between them. CDR3 region: CSAGRKGPSNQPQHF. The CDR3 coding sequence is TGCAGTGCTGGCCGCAAGGGACCAAGCAATCAGCCCCAGCATTTT.

The chain has TRBV7-2 and TRBJ1-2; possible D gene TRBD1, 5 bases. The length of the CDR3 is 15 residues. Looked up from germline, CDR1 is SGHTA and CDR2 is FQGNSA. Trimming cost V 5 bases and J 4 bases, with 17 bases left between them. CDR3 region: CASSGAGGTGYGYTF. The CDR3 DNA is TGTGCCAGCAGCGGGGCCGGGGGAACTGGCTATGGCTACACCTTC.

This clonotype was detected ten times or more. The CDR3 DNA reads TGTGCCAGCAGTCCTGGAGTCGGGACAGCACAGTTCTTC. This encodes CASSPGVGTAQFF. The chain employs TRBV12-3 or TRBV12-4 and TRBJ2-1; TRBD1 matches at 7 bases. The CDR3 is 13 residues long. Germline trimming cut 5 bases from V and 13 bases from J; bases unmatched to any gene: 11.

The chain carries TRBV28 and TRBJ2-7; 15 bases map to TRBD2. J lost 3 bases, V lost 5 bases, and 14 bases had no gene match. The germline CDR1 and CDR2 sequences are MDHEN and SYDVKM. The CDR3 loop spans 19 amino acids. CDR3 DNA: TGTGCCAGCAGTCTGATTACTGGACTAGCGGGAGGGCCTTACTACGAGCAGTACTTC. This sequence encodes CASSLITGLAGGPYYEQYF.

At least ten counts were recorded for this clonotype. The chain is built from TRBV6-1 and TRBJ2-4; D perhaps matches TRBD1 (6 bases). The V gene's germline CDR1 is MNHNS and CDR2 SASEGT. V gave up 6 bases and J gave up 1 base, with 13 bases separating them. The CDR3 has 15 residues. For the CDR3, the DNA is TGTGCCAGCAGCCCAATAACAGGGGCCAAAAACATTCAGTACTTC. It specifies CASSPITGAKNIQYF.

This clonotype was counted many times. This chain joins TRBV3-1 and TRBJ1-6, with D tentatively TRBD1 (5 bases). The CDR3 consists of 16 residues. Looked up from germline, CDR1 is LGHDT and CDR2 is YNNKEL (reference sequence). Trimming shortened V by 6 bases and J by 7 bases, and 19 bases separated the two germline ends. This chain's CDR3 is CASSLSSRVGNSPLHF. The CDR3 DNA follows: TGTGCCAGCAGTCTATCAAGCAGGGTGGGGAATTCACCCCTCCACTTT.

This clonotype occurred many times. The chain is built from TRBV19 and TRBJ1-1, with no clear D. Germline loops: CDR1 LNHDA, CDR2 SQIVND (reference sequence). Trimming removed 7 bases at V and 7 bases at J, with 16 bases between. The CDR3 contains 13 residues. Here the CDR3 DNA reads TGTGCCAGTAACTCCTGGCGGTTGGGTGAAGCTTTCTTT. This sequence encodes CASNSWRLGEAFF. Drawing the rest from reference TRBV19 and TRBJ1-1, the complete variable domain is DGGITQSPKYLFRKEGQNVTLSCEQNLNHDAMYWYRQDPGQGLRLIYYSQIVNDFQKGDIAEGYSVSREKKESFPLTVTSAQKNPTAFYLCASNSWRLGEAFFGQGTRLTVV.

The rearrangement uses TRBV5-6 and TRBJ1-1; tentatively, D is TRBD1 (6 bases). CDR3 size: 16 residues. Germline assignment: CDR1 SGHDT and CDR2 YYEEEE. Trimming removed 1 base from V and 1 base from J, with 14 bases in between. The CDR3 sequence: CASSLFGGRGNTEAFF. The DNA of the CDR3 is TGTGCCAGCAGCTTGTTCGGGGGCCGCGGGAACACTGAAGCTTTCTTT.

This clonotype was observed many times. This rearrangement joins TRBV2 to TRBJ1-2; D possibly corresponds to TRBD1 (6 bases). CDR3 length: 15 amino acids. Between the trimmed V and J ends, which lost 8 bases and 7 bases, there was a span of 23 bases. The germline CDR1 and CDR2 sequences are SNHLY and FYNNEI. CDR3 sequence reads: CASEPRRRGEGGYTF. CDR3 DNA: TGTGCCAGCGAACCCCGTCGAAGGGGGGAGGGTGGCTACACCTTC.

This clonotype occurred a few times. The J gene is TRBJ1-1, the V gene TRBV20-1, with a weak D call TRBD1 (5 bases). V lost 3 bases to trimming and J lost 2 bases, with 22 bases between them. The germline V gene encodes CDR1 DFQATT and CDR2 SNEGSKA (reference sequence). The CDR3 has 17 residues. CDR3 in amino acids: CSASDLLGDPSNTEAFF. CDR3 sequence (DNA): TGCAGTGCTAGTGATCTCTTGGGGGACCCCTCAAACACTGAAGCTTTCTTT.

This clonotype was recorded at least ten times. V usage is TRBV7-9 and J usage is TRBJ1-4, with 8 bases lining up with TRBD1. Germline V gene data show CDR1 as SEHNR and CDR2 as FQNEAQ (reference sequence). The CDR3 spans 14 residues. The junction had 0 bases not matched to a gene; V was cut back by 1 base and J by 5 bases. In DNA form, the CDR3 reads TGTGCCAGCAGCTTAGGGACAGGGAATGAAAAACTGTTTTTT. Protein product: CASSLGTGNEKLFF.

This clonotype occurred many times. This sequence joins TRBV7-9 and TRBJ1-1, with D perhaps TRBD1 (5 bases). The CDR3 covers 11 residues. Germline-derived CDR1 and CDR2 are SEHNR and FQNEAQ (reference sequence). V was clipped by 5 bases and J by 11 bases, with 12 bases between them. The CDR3 DNA follows: TGTGCCAGCAGCCCTAGGGGAATTGCTTTCTTT. As protein: CASSPRGIAFF. Together with reference TRBV7-9 and TRBJ1-1, the CDR3 gives the full variable domain: DTGVSQNPRHKITKRGQNVTFRCDPISEHNRLYWYRQTLGQGPEFLTYFQNEAQLEKSRLLSDRFSAERPKGSFSTLEIQRTEQGDSAMYLCASSPRGIAFFGQGTRLTVV.